The 7 T cell receptor beta chains in this list originate from one sample, sequenced in a study of T cells expressing NK-cell markers. No DNA is given; TCRdb re-called the 5' RACE reads and lists each CDR3 protein once. The sample holds 350,000 to 400,000 distinct CDR3 sequences. The sample consisted of blood T cells: a sorted CD56 or NKG2C T cell subset, CD4+ or CD8+ T cells, or bulk PBMC T cells (not recorded which). The receptors derive from a woman between 50 and 59 years old in good health.

The V gene is TRBV29-1, the J gene TRBJ2-5; the D call of TRBD2 rests on TCRdb alone, since no DNA is present to check it. The CDR3 totals 14 residues. Looked up from germline, CDR1 is SQVTM and CDR2 is ANQGSEA. The CDR3 loop reads CSVPTSGLQETQYF.

This rearrangement joins TRBV20-1 to TRBJ2-1. Per germline, CDR1 DFQATT and CDR2 SNEGSKA (reference sequence). The CDR3 has 14 amino acids. CDR3: CSARDWVGVYEQFF.

V is TRBV5-1 and J is TRBJ2-3; checking the TCRdb D call of TRBD2 is not possible without DNA. From germline, CDR1 is SGHRS and CDR2 YFSETQ. This CDR3 has 18 residues. The CDR3 sequence: CASSQSGSLTLSTDTQYF. The full variable domain, rest sourced from reference TRBV5-1 and TRBJ2-3, is KAGVTQTPRYLIKTRGQQVTLSCSPISGHRSVSWYQQTPGQGLQFLFEYFSETQRNKGNFPGRFSGRQFSNSRSEMNVSTLELGDSALYLCASSQSGSLTLSTDTQYFGPGTRLTVL.

This chain connects TRBV5-1 to TRBJ1-5; TCRdb reports TRBD1, a call that lacks DNA to check it against. Germline V gene sequence: CDR1 SGHRS, CDR2 YFSETQ. The CDR3 extends over 15 amino acids. CDR3 amino acids: CASSMGGSDNQPQHF.

The chain recombines TRBV20-1 with TRBJ2-1. Germline-derived CDR1 and CDR2 are DFQATT and SNEGSKA (reference sequence). The CDR3 is 14 amino acids. CDR3 residues: CSARPTFGYNEQFF.

The chain carries TRBV10-3 and TRBJ2-2; there is no DNA to check the TCRdb D call of TRBD2. Germline V gene lookup returns CDR1 ENHRY and CDR2 SYGVKD. The CDR3 covers 14 residues. The CDR3: CAVAGGERTGELFF.

The V and J genes are TRBV20-1 and TRBJ2-7; the D call of TRBD2 rests on TCRdb alone, since no DNA is present to check it. The length of the CDR3 is 15 residues. Germline assignment: CDR1 DFQATT and CDR2 SNEGSKA (reference sequence). CDR3: CSAREGRDGTYEQYF.